One TCR beta chain is described in this entry. This entry comes from a study of cytomegalovirus exposure and HLA in healthy donors. In germline, CDR1 is MNHEY, CDR2 SVGAGI. V shed 10 bases and J 1 base; nucleotides not matched to a gene: 1. CDR3 length: 13 residues. With 60 Vbeta and 13 Jbeta primers, the PCR was carried out. Assay: immunoSEQ multiplex PCR; the TCRdb copy retains only in-frame clones and omits some. With approximately 150,000 clones in the sample, the ten largest clones hold under 2.5%. This sequence was found in a woman aged 18-29 years in good health and CMV-seronegative. J is TRBJ2-2 and V is TRBV6-5; 9 nucleotides match TRBD1. The sample taken for sequencing was PBMCs. CDR3: CATGQGNTGELFF. CDR3 in DNA: TGTGCCACGGGACAGGGGAACACCGGGGAGCTGTTTTTT.